Here is one T cell receptor beta chain with its context. Germline values: CDR1 LNHDA, CDR2 SQIVND (reference sequence). V shed 6 bases, J shed 7 bases, and the junction held 10 bases outside the gene matches. The CDR3 is 14 residues long. This table comes from immunoSEQ multiplex PCR, and its TCRdb copy is limited to in-frame clones, with some not included. The sample contains 200,000 to 250,000 clones, 75% to 95% of which appear only once. The sample originates from a study of blood T cell repertoires in COVID-19. In assigning cohorts, the study relied on participant-reported clinical history. The sequenced sample consisted of PBMCs or T cells enriched from blood (not recorded which). This clonotype originated in a woman younger than 30 who had recovered from COVID-19. The J gene is TRBJ1-2, the V gene TRBV19, with TRBD1 matching 8 bases. This CDR3 reads CASRPLDRAAGYTF. CDR3 in DNA: TGTGCCAGTAGACCCCTGGACAGGGCGGCTGGCTACACCTTC.